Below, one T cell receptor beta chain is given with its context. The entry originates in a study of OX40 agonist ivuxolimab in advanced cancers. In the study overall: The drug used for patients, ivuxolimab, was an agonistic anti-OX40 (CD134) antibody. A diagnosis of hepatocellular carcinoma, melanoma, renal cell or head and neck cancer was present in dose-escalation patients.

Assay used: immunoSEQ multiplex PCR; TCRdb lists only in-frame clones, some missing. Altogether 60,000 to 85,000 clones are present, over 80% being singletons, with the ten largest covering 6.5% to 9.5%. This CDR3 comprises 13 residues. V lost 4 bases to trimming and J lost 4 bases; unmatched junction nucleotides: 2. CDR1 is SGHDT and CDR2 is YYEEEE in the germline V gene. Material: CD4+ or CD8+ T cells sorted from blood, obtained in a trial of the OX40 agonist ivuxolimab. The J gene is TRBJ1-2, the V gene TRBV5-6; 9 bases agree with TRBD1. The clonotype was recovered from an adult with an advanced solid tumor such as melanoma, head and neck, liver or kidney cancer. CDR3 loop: CASSTTGGYGYTF. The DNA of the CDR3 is TGTGCCAGCAGCACGACAGGGGGCTATGGCTACACCTTC.